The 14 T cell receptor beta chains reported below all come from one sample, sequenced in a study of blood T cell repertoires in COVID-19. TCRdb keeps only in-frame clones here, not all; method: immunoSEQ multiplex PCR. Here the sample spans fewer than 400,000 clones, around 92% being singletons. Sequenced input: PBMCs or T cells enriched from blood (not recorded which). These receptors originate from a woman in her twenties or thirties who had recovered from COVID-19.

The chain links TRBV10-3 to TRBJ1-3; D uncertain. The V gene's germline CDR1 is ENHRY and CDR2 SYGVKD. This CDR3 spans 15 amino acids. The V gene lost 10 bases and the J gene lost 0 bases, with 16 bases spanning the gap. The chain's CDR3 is CATVAQAGSGNTIYF. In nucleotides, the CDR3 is TGTGCCACCGTGGCCCAGGCAGGCTCTGGAAACACCATATATTTT.

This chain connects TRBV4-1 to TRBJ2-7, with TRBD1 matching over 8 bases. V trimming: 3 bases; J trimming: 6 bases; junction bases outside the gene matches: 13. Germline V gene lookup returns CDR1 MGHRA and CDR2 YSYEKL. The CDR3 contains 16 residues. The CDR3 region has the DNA TGCGCCAGCAGCCATGACGGACAGGGCCGCTCTCTCGAGCAGTACTTC. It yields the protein CASSHDGQGRSLEQYF.

The CDR3 nucleotides read TGTGCCATCCACCCCGGGGTGGGGACAGAAAATGAAAAACTGTTTTTT. It encodes CAIHPGVGTENEKLFF. The chain has TRBV21-1 and TRBJ1-4; the table's D gene call, TRBD1, was not cross checked with the DNA. TRBV21-1 is tagged as a pseudogene. This CDR3 comprises 16 residues.

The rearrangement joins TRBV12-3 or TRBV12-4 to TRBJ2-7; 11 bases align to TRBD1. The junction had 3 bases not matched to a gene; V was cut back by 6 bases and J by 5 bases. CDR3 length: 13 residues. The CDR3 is CASRGTGGNEQYF. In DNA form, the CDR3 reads TGTGCCAGCAGGGGGACAGGGGGGAACGAGCAGTACTTC.

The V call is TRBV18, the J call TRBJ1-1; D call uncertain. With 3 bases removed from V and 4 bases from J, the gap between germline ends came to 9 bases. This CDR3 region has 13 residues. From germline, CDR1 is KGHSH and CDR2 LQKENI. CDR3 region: CASSPGRVTEAFF. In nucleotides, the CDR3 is TGTGCCAGCTCACCTGGGAGGGTCACTGAAGCTTTCTTT.

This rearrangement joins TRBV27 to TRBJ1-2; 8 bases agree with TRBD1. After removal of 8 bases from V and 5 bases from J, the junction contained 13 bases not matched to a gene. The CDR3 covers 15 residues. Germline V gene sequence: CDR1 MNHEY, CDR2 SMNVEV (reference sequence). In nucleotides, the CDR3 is TGTGCCAGCGCCCCCAGGGGGCCAGAGAGTTATGGCTACACCTTC. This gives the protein CASAPRGPESYGYTF.

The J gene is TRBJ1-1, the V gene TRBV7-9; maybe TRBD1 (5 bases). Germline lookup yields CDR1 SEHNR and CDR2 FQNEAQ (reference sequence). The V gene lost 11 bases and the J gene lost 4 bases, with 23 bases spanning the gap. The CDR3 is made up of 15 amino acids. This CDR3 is CARVPPTGVFTEAFF. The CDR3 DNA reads TGTGCCCGTGTTCCCCCGACGGGGGTTTTCACTGAAGCTTTCTTT.

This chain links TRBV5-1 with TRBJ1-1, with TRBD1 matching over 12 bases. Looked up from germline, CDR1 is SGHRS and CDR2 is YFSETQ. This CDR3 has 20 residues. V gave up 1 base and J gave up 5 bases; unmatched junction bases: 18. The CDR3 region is CASSLILRSLRDRGQTEAFF. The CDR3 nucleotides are TGCGCCAGCAGCTTGATATTGCGCTCTTTGCGGGACAGGGGGCAGACTGAAGCTTTCTTT. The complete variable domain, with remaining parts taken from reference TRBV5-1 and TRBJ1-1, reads KAGVTQTPRYLIKTRGQQVTLSCSPISGHRSVSWYQQTPGQGLQFLFEYFSETQRNKGNFPGRFSGRQFSNSRSEMNVSTLELGDSALYLCASSLILRSLRDRGQTEAFFGQGTRLTVV.

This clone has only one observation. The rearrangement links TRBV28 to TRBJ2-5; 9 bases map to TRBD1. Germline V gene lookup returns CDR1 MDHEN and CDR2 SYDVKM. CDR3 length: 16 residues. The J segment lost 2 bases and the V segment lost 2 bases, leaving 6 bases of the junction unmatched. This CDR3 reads CASSLPGQGGQETQYF. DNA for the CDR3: TGTGCCAGCAGTTTACCGGGACAGGGTGGTCAAGAGACCCAGTACTTC.

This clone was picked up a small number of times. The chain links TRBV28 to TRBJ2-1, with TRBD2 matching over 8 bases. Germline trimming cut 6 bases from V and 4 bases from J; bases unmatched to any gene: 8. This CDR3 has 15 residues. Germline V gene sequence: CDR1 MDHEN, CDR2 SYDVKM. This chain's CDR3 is CASRLSGSPYNEQFF. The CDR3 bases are TGTGCCAGCAGGCTCAGCGGGAGTCCGTACAATGAGCAGTTCTTC.

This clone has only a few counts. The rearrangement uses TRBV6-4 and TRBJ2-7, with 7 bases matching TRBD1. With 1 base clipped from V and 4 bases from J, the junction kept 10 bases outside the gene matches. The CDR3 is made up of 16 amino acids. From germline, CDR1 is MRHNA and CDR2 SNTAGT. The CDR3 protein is CASSDFVPRDSYEQYF. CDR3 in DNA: TGTGCCAGCAGTGACTTTGTCCCCAGGGACAGTTACGAGCAGTACTTC.

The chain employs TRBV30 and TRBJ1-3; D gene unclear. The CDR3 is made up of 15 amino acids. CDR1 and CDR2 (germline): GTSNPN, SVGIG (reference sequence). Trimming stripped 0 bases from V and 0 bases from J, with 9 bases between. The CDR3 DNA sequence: TGTGCCTGGAGTGTATCCGCGAACTCTGGAAACACCATATATTTT. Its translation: CAWSVSANSGNTIYF.

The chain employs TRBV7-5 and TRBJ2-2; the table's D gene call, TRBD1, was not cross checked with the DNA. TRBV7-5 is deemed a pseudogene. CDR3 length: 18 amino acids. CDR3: CARSLGDRVDLDTGELFF. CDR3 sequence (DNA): TGTGCCAGAAGCTTAGGGGACAGGGTCGATTTGGACACCGGGGAGCTGTTTTTT.

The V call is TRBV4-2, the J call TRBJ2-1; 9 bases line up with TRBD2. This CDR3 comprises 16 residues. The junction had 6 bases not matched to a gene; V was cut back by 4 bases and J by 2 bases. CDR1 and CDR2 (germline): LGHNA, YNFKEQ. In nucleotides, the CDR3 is TGTGCCAGCAGCCGAAGACTAGCGGAAGCCTACAATGAGCAGTTCTTC. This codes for CASSRRLAEAYNEQFF.